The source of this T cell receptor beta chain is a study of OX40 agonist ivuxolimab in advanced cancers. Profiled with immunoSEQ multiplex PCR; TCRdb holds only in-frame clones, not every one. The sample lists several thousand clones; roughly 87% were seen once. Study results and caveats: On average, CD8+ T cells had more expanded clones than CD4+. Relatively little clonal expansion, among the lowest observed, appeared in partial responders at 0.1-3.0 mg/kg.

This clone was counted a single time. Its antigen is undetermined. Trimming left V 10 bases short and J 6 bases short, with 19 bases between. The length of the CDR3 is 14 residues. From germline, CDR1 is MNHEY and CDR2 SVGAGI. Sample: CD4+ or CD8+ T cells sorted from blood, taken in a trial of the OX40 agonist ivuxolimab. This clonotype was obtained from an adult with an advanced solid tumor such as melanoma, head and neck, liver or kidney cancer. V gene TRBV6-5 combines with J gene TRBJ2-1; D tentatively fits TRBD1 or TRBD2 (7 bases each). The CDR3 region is CATRGGDSSNEQFF. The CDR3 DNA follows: TGTGCCACCAGGGGGGGGGACAGCTCCAATGAGCAGTTCTTC.